Shown below are 29 T cell receptor beta chains from a single sample sequenced in a study of neoadjuvant nivolumab and ipilimumab in lung cancer. TCRdb keeps only in-frame clones here, not all; method: immunoSEQ multiplex PCR. The sample contains some 50,000 clones, 75% to 90% of which appear only once. The input for sequencing was blood, taken before neoadjuvant nivolumab, alone or with ipilimumab. All receptors derive from an adult with non-small cell lung cancer. Some clones in this sample may be carry-over from other donors' samples.

J is TRBJ1-2 and V is TRBV10-3; D is undetermined. This CDR3 contains 13 residues. Germline V gene sequence: CDR1 ENHRY, CDR2 SYGVKD. With 2 bases removed from V and 3 bases from J, the gap between germline ends came to 7 bases. CDR3 residues: CAISELKDYGYTF. The CDR3 DNA reads as TGTGCCATCAGTGAGCTTAAGGACTATGGCTACACCTTC.

The chain employs TRBV4-1 and TRBJ2-6; D perhaps matches TRBD1 (5 bases). Germline lookup yields CDR1 MGHRA and CDR2 YSYEKL. The CDR3 has 15 residues. V lost 4 bases to trimming and J lost 4 bases, with 11 bases between them. The CDR3 here is CASSPRVSGANVLTF. The CDR3, as DNA: TGCGCCAGCAGCCCCAGGGTAAGCGGGGCCAACGTCCTGACTTTC.

The V call is TRBV29-1, the J call TRBJ2-7, with D maybe TRBD1 (6 bases). From germline, CDR1 is SQVTM and CDR2 ANQGSEA. The CDR3 loop spans 12 amino acids. The germline V and J ends were trimmed by 7 bases and 5 bases, with 15 bases remaining between them. The CDR3 sequence: CSAGTLNHEQYF. In DNA form, the CDR3 reads TGCAGCGCCGGGACACTGAACCACGAGCAGTACTTC.

V usage is TRBV6-6 and J usage is TRBJ2-1; D remains ambiguous. Trimming stripped 4 bases from V and 8 bases from J, with 12 bases between. Germline CDR1 is MNHNY and CDR2 is SVGAGI (reference sequence). The CDR3 extends over 13 amino acids. In DNA form, the CDR3 reads TGTGCCAGCAGTTCCCCGATGGGCGATGAGCAGTTCTTC. Its protein is CASSSPMGDEQFF.

This CDR3 is CASSFTGTRPYNEQFF. DNA for the CDR3: TGTGCCAGCAGCTTTACCGGGACTAGGCCCTACAATGAGCAGTTCTTC. The rearrangement links TRBV11-3 to TRBJ2-1, with 8 bases fitting TRBD2. J lost 2 bases, V lost 3 bases, and 6 bases had no gene match. Germline CDR1 SGHNT, CDR2 YENEEA. The CDR3 spans 16 residues. Complete variable domain (other parts from reference TRBV11-3 and TRBJ2-1): EAGVVQSPRYKIIEKKQPVAFWCNPISGHNTLYWYLQNLGQGPELLIRYENEEAVDDSQLPKDRFSAERLKGVDSTLKIQPAELGDSAVYLCASSFTGTRPYNEQFFGPGTRLTVL.

This chain links TRBV15 with TRBJ2-5; tentatively, D is TRBD1 or TRBD2 (7 bases each). Looked up from germline, CDR1 is LNHNV and CDR2 is YYDKDF (reference sequence). This CDR3 spans 14 amino acids. V was clipped by 0 bases and J by 5 bases, with 10 bases between them. CDR3 protein: CATSRDRGGETQYF. CDR3 DNA sequence: TGTGCCACCAGCAGAGACAGGGGGGGGGAGACCCAGTACTTC.

This chain joins TRBV30 and TRBJ2-3, with 10 bases fitting TRBD2. The CDR3 sequence is 15 residues long. Germline assignment: CDR1 GTSNPN and CDR2 SVGIG (reference sequence). The ends lost 2 bases at V and 1 base at J; junction bases unmatched: 3. The CDR3 sequence: CAWSRLAGGTDTQYF. The DNA for the CDR3 is TGTGCCTGGAGTCGCCTAGCGGGAGGCACAGATACGCAGTATTTT.

This chain joins TRBV10-3 and TRBJ1-5; 8 bases fit TRBD1. Per the germline V gene, CDR1 is ENHRY and CDR2 is SYGVKD. V lost 6 bases to trimming and J lost 2 bases; unmatched junction nucleotides: 3. This CDR3 is built from 14 residues. The CDR3 sequence is CAISQGAGNQPQHF. The CDR3 DNA sequence: TGTGCCATCAGCCAGGGGGCCGGCAATCAGCCCCAGCATTTT.

The chain employs TRBV11-1 and TRBJ2-1; D is unresolved. V gave up 3 bases and J gave up 7 bases, with 13 bases separating them. This CDR3 contains 14 residues. Looked up from germline, CDR1 is SGHAT and CDR2 is FQDESV (reference sequence). This CDR3 reads CASSFPQAHNEQFF. The CDR3 coding sequence is TGTGCCAGCAGCTTTCCCCAAGCACATAATGAGCAGTTCTTC.

The chain uses TRBV2 and TRBJ1-2, with D possibly TRBD1 on 6 matching bases. The CDR3 has 14 residues. Germline assignment: CDR1 SNHLY and CDR2 FYNNEI. V lost 4 bases, J lost 2 bases, and 11 bases lay in between. As DNA, the CDR3 is TGTGCCAGCAGTGGCTCCAGGGGAAACTATGGCTACACCTTC. This gives the protein CASSGSRGNYGYTF. Full variable domain (missing parts from reference TRBV2 and TRBJ1-2): EPEVTQTPSHQVTQMGQEVILRCVPISNHLYFYWYRQILGQKVEFLVSFYNNEISEKSEIFDDQFSVERPDGSNFTLKIRSTKLEDSAMYFCASSGSRGNYGYTFGSGTRLTVV.

The J gene is TRBJ2-5, the V gene TRBV29-1, with D tentatively TRBD1 (7 bases). V was clipped by 8 bases and J by 4 bases, with 14 bases between them. Germline CDR1 SQVTM, CDR2 ANQGSEA. The CDR3 contains 12 residues. CDR3 sequence (DNA): TGCAGCCTCCGACAGGGAGGAGAGACCCAGTACTTC. As protein: CSLRQGGETQYF.

The chain uses TRBV9 and TRBJ2-1; D is uncertain. Germline loops: CDR1 SGDLS, CDR2 YYNGEE. The length of the CDR3 is 16 residues. V lost 4 bases and J 1 base, leaving 15 bases between the germline ends. DNA of the CDR3: TGTGCCAGCAGCCTCCAGCAGGAGATGTCCTACAATGAGCAGTTCTTC. This codes for CASSLQQEMSYNEQFF.

This chain uses TRBV18 with TRBJ1-4, with a weak D call TRBD1 (5 bases). The CDR3 sequence is 14 residues long. Looked up from germline, CDR1 is KGHSH and CDR2 is LQKENI. Trimming cost V 3 bases and J 8 bases, with 13 bases left between them. The CDR3 reads CASSPGAGREKLFF. In DNA form, the CDR3 reads TGTGCCAGCTCACCTGGAGCAGGGCGGGAAAAACTGTTTTTT.

V and J are TRBV19 and TRBJ1-5, with D possibly being TRBD1 (6 bases). CDR1 and CDR2 (germline): LNHDA, SQIVND (reference sequence). V was cut by 5 bases and J by 4 bases, with 15 bases left in between. The CDR3 is 15 residues long. CDR3 residues: CASSLSGARNQPQHF. The CDR3 bases are TGTGCCAGTAGTCTTTCAGGGGCCCGGAATCAGCCCCAGCATTTT.

The chain combines TRBV6-6 with TRBJ2-6; D call uncertain. V was trimmed by 0 bases and J by 2 bases, leaving 5 bases between them. Germline V lookup: CDR1 MNHNY, CDR2 SVGAGI (reference sequence). This CDR3 is 15 amino acids long. CDR3 sequence (DNA): TGTGCCAGCAGTTACTCGGGCGCTGGGGCCAACGTCCTGACTTTC. Translation gives CASSYSGAGANVLTF.

The CDR3 reads CAWRKGVQETQYF. CDR3 DNA: TGTGCCTGGAGAAAAGGGGTCCAAGAGACCCAGTACTTC. The gene calls are TRBV30 and TRBJ2-5; D possibly corresponds to TRBD1 (5 bases). The ends were cut back, 3 bases at V and 1 base at J, with 9 bases in the middle. Germline values: CDR1 GTSNPN, CDR2 SVGIG (reference sequence). CDR3 size: 13 residues.

The V gene is TRBV18, the J gene TRBJ2-2; D unclear. The CDR3 is made up of 13 amino acids. Germline CDR1 KGHSH, CDR2 LQKENI. V gave up 3 bases and J gave up 7 bases, with 9 bases separating them. CDR3 sequence reads: CASSPAAFGELFF. CDR3 bases: TGTGCCAGCTCACCGGCGGCTTTCGGGGAGCTGTTTTTT. The complete variable domain, with remaining parts taken from reference TRBV18 and TRBJ2-2, reads NAGVMQNPRHLVRRRGQEARLRCSPMKGHSHVYWYRQLPEEGLKFMVYLQKENIIDESGMPKERFSAEFPKEGPSILRIQQVVRGDSAAYFCASSPAAFGELFFGEGSRLTVL.

The CDR3 region has the DNA TGTGCCAGCTCACCCGGACAGACAGGGTTCAACTATGGCTACACCTTC. Its protein product is CASSPGQTGFNYGYTF. J is TRBJ1-2 and V is TRBV18; the match to TRBD1 covers 7 bases. J was trimmed by 2 bases and V by 3 bases; bases with no gene match: 9. CDR1 is KGHSH, CDR2 LQKENI, per germline. This CDR3 comprises 16 residues.

The chain uses TRBV7-8 and TRBJ2-7, with 14 positions matching TRBD2. The germline V gene has CDR1 SGHVS and CDR2 FQNEAQ. The trim removed 2 bases at V and 3 bases at J, leaving 3 bases unmatched. CDR3 size: 16 residues. The CDR3 spells CASSLPGLAGDYEQYF. Here the CDR3 DNA reads TGTGCCAGCAGCTTACCGGGACTAGCGGGAGACTACGAGCAGTACTTC.

V usage is TRBV7-9 and J usage is TRBJ1-1; no firm D call. V lost 1 base to trimming and J lost 8 bases, with 8 bases between them. Germline V gene sequence: CDR1 SEHNR, CDR2 FQNEAQ (reference sequence). This CDR3 spans 12 amino acids. The CDR3 is CASSLDGSEAFF. The CDR3 DNA reads TGTGCCAGCAGCTTAGACGGATCGGAAGCTTTCTTT. Complete variable domain (other parts from reference TRBV7-9 and TRBJ1-1): DTGVSQNPRHKITKRGQNVTFRCDPISEHNRLYWYRQTLGQGPEFLTYFQNEAQLEKSRLLSDRFSAERPKGSFSTLEIQRTEQGDSAMYLCASSLDGSEAFFGQGTRLTVV.

This chain joins TRBV2 and TRBJ1-1; maybe TRBD1 (5 bases). Per germline, CDR1 SNHLY and CDR2 FYNNEI. This CDR3 is built from 15 residues. V was pared by 7 bases and J by 1 base, with 16 bases between. The chain's CDR3 is CASTPRQIKNTEAFF. DNA of the CDR3: TGTGCCAGCACCCCCAGACAGATAAAGAACACTGAAGCTTTCTTT.

This CDR3 reads CASSPPRGVHTQYF. The CDR3 coding sequence is TGTGCCAGCTCACCACCCAGGGGGGTACATACGCAGTATTTT. The genes are TRBV18 and TRBJ2-3, with a tentative D call TRBD1 (7 bases). The CDR3 spans 14 residues. Deletions cut 0 bases from V and 7 bases from J, with 11 bases between. Germline loops: CDR1 KGHSH, CDR2 LQKENI.

V is TRBV7-8 and J is TRBJ2-1; D is uncertain. The germline gives CDR1 SGHVS, CDR2 FQNEAQ. The V end lost 2 bases, the J end lost 6 bases, and 5 bases lay between the germline ends. The CDR3 has 12 residues. DNA of the CDR3: TGTGCCAGCAGCTTAAACAGCAATGAGCAGTTCTTC. Protein product: CASSLNSNEQFF. Looking up the rest from reference TRBV7-8 and TRBJ2-1 gives the full variable domain: GAGVSQSPRYKVAKRGQDVALRCDPISGHVSLFWYQQALGQGPEFLTYFQNEAQLDKSGLPSDRFFAERPEGSVSTLKIQRTQQEDSAVYLCASSLNSNEQFFGPGTRLTVL.

V is TRBV5-1 and J is TRBJ2-3; D unclear. Germline CDR1 SGHRS, CDR2 YFSETQ. V was clipped by 7 bases and J by 0 bases, with 12 bases between them. The CDR3 extends over 14 amino acids. The DNA of the CDR3 is TGCGCCAGCTCCCCATCACCTAGCACAGATACGCAGTATTTT. Protein product: CASSPSPSTDTQYF.

The chain uses TRBV7-2 and TRBJ2-7, with TRBD2 matching over 10 bases. Germline CDR1 SGHTA, CDR2 FQGNSA. This CDR3 contains 14 residues. Trimming took 3 bases from V and 5 from J; bases not matched to a gene: 4. The CDR3: CASSLVAGGDEQYF. CDR3 nucleotides: TGTGCCAGCAGCTTGGTAGCGGGAGGTGACGAGCAGTACTTC.

The chain recombines TRBV7-8 with TRBJ2-1; 13 bases map to TRBD2. Germline V gene lookup returns CDR1 SGHVS and CDR2 FQNEAQ. The junction had 3 bases not matched to a gene; V was cut back by 7 bases and J by 9 bases. The CDR3 spans 13 residues. The CDR3 bases are TGTGCCAGCAAACTAGCGGGAGGGGGTGAGCAGTTCTTC. This gives the protein CASKLAGGGEQFF. The entire variable domain, with the rest obtained from reference TRBV7-8 and TRBJ2-1, is as follows: GAGVSQSPRYKVAKRGQDVALRCDPISGHVSLFWYQQALGQGPEFLTYFQNEAQLDKSGLPSDRFFAERPEGSVSTLKIQRTQQEDSAVYLCASKLAGGGEQFFGPGTRLTVL.

The chain employs TRBV30 and TRBJ2-7; 7 bases agree with TRBD1. V was clipped by 3 bases and J by 2 bases; unmatched bases: 7. In germline, CDR1 is GTSNPN, CDR2 SVGIG (reference sequence). The CDR3 totals 14 residues. In DNA form, the CDR3 reads TGTGCCTGGAGCCCCGGGACAGCGACCTACGAGCAGTACTTC. Translated: CAWSPGTATYEQYF.

This sequence joins TRBV5-4 and TRBJ1-1, with D maybe TRBD1 (5 bases). V was trimmed by 4 bases and J by 1 base, leaving 14 bases between them. This CDR3 has 15 amino acids. CDR1 is SGHNT, CDR2 YYREEE, per germline (reference sequence). In DNA, the CDR3 is TGTGCCAGCAGCCCCCGTTCTGGGGCGAACACTGAAGCTTTCTTT. This encodes CASSPRSGANTEAFF.

The chain carries TRBV5-6 and TRBJ1-5; 7 positions match TRBD1. The germline CDR1 and CDR2 sequences are SGHDT and YYEEEE. The CDR3 totals 15 residues. V lost 4 bases and J lost 2; bases outside the gene matches: 6. DNA of the CDR3: TGTGCCAGCAGCCTACAGGGGATGGGCAATCAGCCCCAGCATTTT. Protein product: CASSLQGMGNQPQHF.